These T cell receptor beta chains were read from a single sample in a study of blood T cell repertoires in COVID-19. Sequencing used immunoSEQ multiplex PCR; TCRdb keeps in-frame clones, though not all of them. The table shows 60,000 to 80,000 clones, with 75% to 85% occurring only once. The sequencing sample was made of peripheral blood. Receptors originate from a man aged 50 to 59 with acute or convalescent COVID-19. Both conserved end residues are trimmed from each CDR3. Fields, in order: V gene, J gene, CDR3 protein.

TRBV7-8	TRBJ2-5	ASSLARQGDQETQY
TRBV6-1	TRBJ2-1	ASSESGNYNEQF
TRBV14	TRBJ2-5	ASSLNQWGGTETQY
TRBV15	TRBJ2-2	ATSSDLTGGELF
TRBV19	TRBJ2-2	ASARGLNTGELF
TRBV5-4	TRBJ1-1	ASTRGGKNTEAF
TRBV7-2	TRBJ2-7	ASSSTSGGVGEQY
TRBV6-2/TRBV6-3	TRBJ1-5	ASSRTGVNQPQH
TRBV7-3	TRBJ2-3	ASSPGLAETDTQY
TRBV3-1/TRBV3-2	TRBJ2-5	ASRRIPDRGVRETQY
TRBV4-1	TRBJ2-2	ASSQGDRGPGELF
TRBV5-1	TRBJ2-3	ASKQRRGTDTQY
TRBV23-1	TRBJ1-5	ASSKQLQPQH
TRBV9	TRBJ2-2	ASSAGLKNTGELF
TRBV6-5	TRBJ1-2	ASSSSSGYT
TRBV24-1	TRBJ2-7	ATSAAGGSYEQY
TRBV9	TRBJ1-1	ASSAGHKDTEAF
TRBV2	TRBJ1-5	ASSELAGTSNQPQH
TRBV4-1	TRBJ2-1	ASSQYNQGRDEQF
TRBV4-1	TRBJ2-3	ASSQGGLSLMY
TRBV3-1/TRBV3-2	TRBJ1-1	ASSRGTGTEAF
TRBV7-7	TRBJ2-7	ASSFRTGAVYSYEQY
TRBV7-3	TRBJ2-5	ASSLEGGGTQY
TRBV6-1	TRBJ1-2	ASSETRYGYT
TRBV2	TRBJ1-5	ASSDLSGSNQPQH
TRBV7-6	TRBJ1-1	ASGQDMNTEAF
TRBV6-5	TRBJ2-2	ASTTEPGGTGELF
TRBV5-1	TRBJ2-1	ASSFSGIQYNEQF
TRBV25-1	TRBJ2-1	ASSHGTTIDEQF
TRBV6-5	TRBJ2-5	ASSTAYQETQY
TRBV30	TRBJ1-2	ACSTGYGYT
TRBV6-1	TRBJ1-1	ASSDTWNTEAF
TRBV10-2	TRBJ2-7	ASSPGLARVYEQY
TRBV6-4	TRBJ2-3	ASSEAGAPTDTQY
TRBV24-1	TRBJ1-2	ATSDPGRNYGYT
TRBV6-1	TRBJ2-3	ASSEGTVDTQY
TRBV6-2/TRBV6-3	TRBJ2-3	ASSQTSTSTDTQY
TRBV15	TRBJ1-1	ATSRVARGPTEAF
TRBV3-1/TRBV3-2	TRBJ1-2	ASSQDHRVSSVGYT
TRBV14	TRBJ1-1	ASSHRGLNTEAF
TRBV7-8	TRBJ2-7	ASSLKTGTGDYEQY
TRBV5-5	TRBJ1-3	ASSLSMESSGNTIY
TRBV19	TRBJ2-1	ASTPVVGGGQF
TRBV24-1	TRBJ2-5	ATSVAGINQETQY
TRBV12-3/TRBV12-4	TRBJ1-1	ASRPRGNTEAF
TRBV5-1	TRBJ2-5	ASSPEGTSGGTQETQY
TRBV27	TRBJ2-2	ASSLPGVTGELF
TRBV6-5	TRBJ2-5	ASSYRTGGGETQY
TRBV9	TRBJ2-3	ASSIRGTQGPDTQY
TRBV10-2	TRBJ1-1	ASSRDREVNTEAF
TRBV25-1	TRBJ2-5	ASSDLGTSQETQY
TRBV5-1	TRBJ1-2	ASSLAAGVANYGYT
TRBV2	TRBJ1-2	ASSEWVQQGANYGYT
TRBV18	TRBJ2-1	ASSDPGASGGNEQF
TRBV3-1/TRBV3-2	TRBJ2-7	ASSQVGSGRYEQY